This T cell receptor (beta chain) was sequenced during a study of T cells in localized non-small cell lung cancer. Only one count was recorded for this clone. The antigen is undetermined. Generated by immunoSEQ multiplex PCR, the TCRdb table keeps only in-frame clones and is missing some. The sample lists about 77,000 clones; roughly 91% were seen once. Study results and limitations: Uninvolved nearby lung showed the greatest T cell clonality, exceeding that found in tumor. Heterogeneity is still possible, as just one tumor region was sequenced. A median of approximately 60 of the top 100 tumor clones appeared in adjacent lung, which was paired and uninvolved.

Germline loops: CDR1 SGHNT, CDR2 YYREEE (reference sequence). The CDR3 covers 16 residues. Trimming took 0 bases from V and 0 from J, leaving 12 bases between them. The material sequenced was peripheral blood, taken before any cancer treatment. V is TRBV5-4 and J is TRBJ1-1; D remains unclear. The clonotype originates from a woman aged 35-75 years with stage I squamous cell lung carcinoma. As DNA, the CDR3 is TGTGCCAGCAGCTTGGGTCAGTCGACTCTGAACACTGAAGCTTTCTTT. Encoded protein: CASSLGQSTLNTEAFF.